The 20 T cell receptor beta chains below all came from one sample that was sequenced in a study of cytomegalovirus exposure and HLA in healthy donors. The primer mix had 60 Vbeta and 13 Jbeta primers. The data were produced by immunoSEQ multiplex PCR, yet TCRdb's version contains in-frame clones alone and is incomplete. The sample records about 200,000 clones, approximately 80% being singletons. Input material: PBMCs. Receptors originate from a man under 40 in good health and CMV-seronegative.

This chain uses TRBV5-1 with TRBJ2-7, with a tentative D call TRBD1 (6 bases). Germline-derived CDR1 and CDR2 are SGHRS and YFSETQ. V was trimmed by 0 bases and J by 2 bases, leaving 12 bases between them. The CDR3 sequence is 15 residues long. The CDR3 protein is CASSLATQGTYEQYF. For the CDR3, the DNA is TGCGCCAGCAGCTTGGCGACCCAGGGGACCTACGAGCAGTACTTC. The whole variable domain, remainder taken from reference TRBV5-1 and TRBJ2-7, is KAGVTQTPRYLIKTRGQQVTLSCSPISGHRSVSWYQQTPGQGLQFLFEYFSETQRNKGNFPGRFSGRQFSNSRSEMNVSTLELGDSALYLCASSLATQGTYEQYFGPGTRLTVT.

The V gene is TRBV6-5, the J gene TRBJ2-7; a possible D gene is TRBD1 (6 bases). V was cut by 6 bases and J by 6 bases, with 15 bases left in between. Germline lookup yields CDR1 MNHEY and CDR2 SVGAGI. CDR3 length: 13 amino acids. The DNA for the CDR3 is TGTGCCAGCAGGGTGGACAGAAGGGCCGAGCAGTACTTC. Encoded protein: CASRVDRRAEQYF.

DNA for the CDR3: TGTGCCAGCAGCTTAGTAGACAGGGCCGGAAACACCATATATTTT. Translation gives CASSLVDRAGNTIYF. The chain links TRBV11-2 to TRBJ1-3, with 7 bases aligning to TRBD1. This CDR3 is 15 amino acids long. The V and J ends lost 1 base and 4 bases, in that order; junction bases with no gene match: 4. Germline assignment: CDR1 SGHAT and CDR2 FQNNGV.

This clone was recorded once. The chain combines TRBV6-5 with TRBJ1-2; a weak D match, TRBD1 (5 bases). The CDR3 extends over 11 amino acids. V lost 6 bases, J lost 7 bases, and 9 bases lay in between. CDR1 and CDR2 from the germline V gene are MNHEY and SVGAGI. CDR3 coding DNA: TGTGCCAGCAGCAACGGGGGTGGCTACACCTTC. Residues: CASSNGGGYTF.

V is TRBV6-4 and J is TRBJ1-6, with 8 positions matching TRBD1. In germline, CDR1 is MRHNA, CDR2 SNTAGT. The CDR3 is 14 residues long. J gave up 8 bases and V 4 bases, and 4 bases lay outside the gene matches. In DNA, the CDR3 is TGTGCCAGCAGTGCGCAGGGGGCTGATTCACCCCTCCACTTT. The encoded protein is CASSAQGADSPLHF.

The CDR3 DNA reads TGCGCCAGCAGCCACGTAAACACTGAAGCTTTCTTT. This encodes CASSHVNTEAFF. J is TRBJ1-1 and V is TRBV4-1; D gene uncertain. CDR1 MGHRA and CDR2 YSYEKL come from the germline V gene. The CDR3 is 12 amino acids. V lost 3 bases to trimming and J lost 2 bases, with 4 bases between them.

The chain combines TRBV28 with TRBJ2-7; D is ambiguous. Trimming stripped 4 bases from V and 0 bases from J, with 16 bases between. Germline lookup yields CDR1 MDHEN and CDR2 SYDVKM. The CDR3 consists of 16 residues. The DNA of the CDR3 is TGTGCCAGCAGTTCATTATCCGGGTCTACCTCCTACGAGCAGTACTTC. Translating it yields CASSSLSGSTSYEQYF.

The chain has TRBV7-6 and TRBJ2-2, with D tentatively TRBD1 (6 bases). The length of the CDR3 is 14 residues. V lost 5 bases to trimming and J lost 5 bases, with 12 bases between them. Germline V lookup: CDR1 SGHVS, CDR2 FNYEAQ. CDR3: CASSRTRGTGELFF. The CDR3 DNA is TGTGCCAGCAGCCGGACCAGGGGAACCGGGGAGCTGTTTTTT.

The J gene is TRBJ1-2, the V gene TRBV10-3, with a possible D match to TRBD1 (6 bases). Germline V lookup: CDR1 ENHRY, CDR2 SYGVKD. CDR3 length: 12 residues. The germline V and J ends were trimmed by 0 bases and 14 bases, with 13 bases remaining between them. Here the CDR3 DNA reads TGTGCCATCAGTGAGTCGTCCCCCGGGACAACCTTC. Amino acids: CAISESSPGTTF.

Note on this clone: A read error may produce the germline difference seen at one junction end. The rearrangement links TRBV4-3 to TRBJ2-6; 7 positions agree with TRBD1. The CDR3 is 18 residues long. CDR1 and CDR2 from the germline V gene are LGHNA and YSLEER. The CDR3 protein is CASSQDDRVIAGASVLTF. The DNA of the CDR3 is TGCGCCAGCAGCCAAGATGACAGGGTAATTGCTGGGGCCAGCGTCCTGACTTTC.

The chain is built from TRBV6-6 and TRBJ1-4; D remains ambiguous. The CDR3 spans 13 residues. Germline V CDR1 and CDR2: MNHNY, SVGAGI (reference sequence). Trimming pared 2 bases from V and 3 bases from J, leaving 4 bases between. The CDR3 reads CASSYLANEKLFF. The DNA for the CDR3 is TGTGCCAGCAGTTACCTTGCTAATGAAAAACTGTTTTTT.

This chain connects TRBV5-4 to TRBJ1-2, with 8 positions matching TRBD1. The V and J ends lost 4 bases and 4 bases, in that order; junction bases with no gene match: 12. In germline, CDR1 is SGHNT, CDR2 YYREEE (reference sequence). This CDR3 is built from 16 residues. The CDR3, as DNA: TGTGCCAGCAGCCACCCTACAGGGGGAACCCGCTATGGCTACACCTTC. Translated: CASSHPTGGTRYGYTF. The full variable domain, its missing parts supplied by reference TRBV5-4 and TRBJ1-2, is ETGVTQSPTHLIKTRGQQVTLRCSSQSGHNTVSWYQQALGQGPQFIFQYYREEENGRGNFPPRFSGLQFPNYSSELNVNALELDDSALYLCASSHPTGGTRYGYTFGSGTRLTVV.

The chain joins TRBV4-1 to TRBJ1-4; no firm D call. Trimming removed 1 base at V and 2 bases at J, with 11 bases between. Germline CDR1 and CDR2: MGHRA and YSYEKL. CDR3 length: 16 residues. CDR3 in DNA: TGCGCCAGCAGCCAAGGTATGGGGAGGACTAATGAAAAACTGTTTTTT. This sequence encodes CASSQGMGRTNEKLFF.

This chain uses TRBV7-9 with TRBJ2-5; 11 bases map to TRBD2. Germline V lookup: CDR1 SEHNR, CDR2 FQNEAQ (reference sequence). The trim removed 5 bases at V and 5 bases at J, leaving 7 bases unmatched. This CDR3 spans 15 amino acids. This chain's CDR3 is CASSISGGAVETQYF. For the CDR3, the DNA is TGTGCCAGCAGCATTAGCGGGGGGGCCGTTGAGACCCAGTACTTC.

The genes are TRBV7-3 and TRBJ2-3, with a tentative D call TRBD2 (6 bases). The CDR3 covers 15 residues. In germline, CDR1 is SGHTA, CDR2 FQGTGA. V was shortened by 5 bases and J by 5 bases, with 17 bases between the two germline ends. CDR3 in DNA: TGTGCCAGCAGCCGGGGAGGCTCACCGGGAGATACGCAGTATTTT. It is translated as CASSRGGSPGDTQYF.

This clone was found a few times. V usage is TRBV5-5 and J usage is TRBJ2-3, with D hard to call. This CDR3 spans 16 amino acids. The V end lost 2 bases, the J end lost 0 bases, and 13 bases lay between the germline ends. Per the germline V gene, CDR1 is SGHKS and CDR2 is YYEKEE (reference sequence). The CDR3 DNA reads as TGTGCCAGCAGCTTAAGAGGCTTATCTAGCACAGATACGCAGTATTTT. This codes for CASSLRGLSSTDTQYF.

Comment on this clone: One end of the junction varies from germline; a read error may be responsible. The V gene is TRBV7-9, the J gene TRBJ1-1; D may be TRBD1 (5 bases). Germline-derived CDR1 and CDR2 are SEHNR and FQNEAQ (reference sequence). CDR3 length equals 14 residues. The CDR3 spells CSSSPGRTNTEAFF. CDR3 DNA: TGTTCCAGCAGCCCAGGGCGGACGAACACTGAAGCTTTCTTT.

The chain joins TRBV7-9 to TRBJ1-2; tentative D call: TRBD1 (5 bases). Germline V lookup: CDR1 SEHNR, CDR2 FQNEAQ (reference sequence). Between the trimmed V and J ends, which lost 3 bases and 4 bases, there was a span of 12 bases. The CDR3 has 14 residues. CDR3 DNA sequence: TGTGCCAGCAGCTTCGCACAGGATCTCTATGGCTACACCTTC. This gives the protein CASSFAQDLYGYTF. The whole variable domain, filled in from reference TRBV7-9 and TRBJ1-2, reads DTGVSQNPRHKITKRGQNVTFRCDPISEHNRLYWYRQTLGQGPEFLTYFQNEAQLEKSRLLSDRFSAERPKGSFSTLEIQRTEQGDSAMYLCASSFAQDLYGYTFGSGTRLTVV.

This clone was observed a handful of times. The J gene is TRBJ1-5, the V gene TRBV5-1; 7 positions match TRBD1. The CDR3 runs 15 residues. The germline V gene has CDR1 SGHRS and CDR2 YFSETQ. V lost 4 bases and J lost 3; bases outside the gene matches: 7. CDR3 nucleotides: TGCGCCAGCAGCGTTACCGGGACAGCCAATCAGCCCCAGCATTTT. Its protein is CASSVTGTANQPQHF.

The CDR3 coding sequence is TGCGCCAGCAGTGACCGGGACGAGCAGTACTTC. Amino acid sequence: CASSDRDEQYF. The V call is TRBV10-1, the J call TRBJ2-7; unclear D gene. This CDR3 has 11 amino acids. Trimming left V 3 bases short and J 5 bases short, with 5 bases between. Germline-derived CDR1 and CDR2 are WNHNN and SYGVQD (reference sequence).